Listed below are T cell receptor beta chains from one sample, sequenced in a study of shared clonotypes between healthy human individuals. The table came from immunoSEQ multiplex PCR; TCRdb's copy has only in-frame clones and leaves some out. This repertoire shows 1.5 million to 2.5 million clones, about 95% found once; its top ten account for roughly 1.2%. The specimen sequenced was naive CD8+ T cells sorted from blood. Source of these receptors: a man aged 18 to 29 in good health. The CDR3 runs from the conserved cysteine through the conserved F or W. Each record gives: CDR3 length, V gene, clone size, D gene, J gene, CDR3 protein, CDR3 DNA. A D gene is named only where the DNA matches it firmly. Size values are once, few and many counts, or a class for expanded clones, and some rows have none.

14	TRBV2	-	-	TRBJ1-3	CANLPGLSGNTIYF	TGTGCCAACCTCCCAGGGCTCTCTGGAAACACCATATATTTT
15	TRBV2	-	-	TRBJ2-7	CASMTGPRGSYEQYF	TGTGCCAGCATGACCGGGCCCCGGGGATCGTACGAGCAGTACTTC
14	TRBV6-5	-	TRBD1	TRBJ1-3	CASGPTGDGNTIYF	TGTGCCAGTGGCCCCACAGGGGACGGAAACACCATATATTTT
12	TRBV6-5	-	-	TRBJ1-5	CAPDWYNQPQHF	TGTGCCCCCGACTGGTACAATCAGCCCCAGCATTTT
19	TRBV5-1	-	TRBD1	TRBJ2-6	CASSPTGTGSLSGANVLTF	TGCGCCAGCAGCCCCACAGGGACAGGATCGCTATCTGGGGCCAACGTCCTGACTTTC
12	TRBV29-1	-	TRBD1	TRBJ2-7	CSARDSSYEQYF	TGCAGCGCTCGGGACAGCTCCTACGAGCAGTACTTC
13	TRBV4-1	-	-	TRBJ2-7	CSDTSGDSYEQYF	TGTTCTGACACTTCGGGGGACTCCTACGAGCAGTACTTC
14	TRBV7-2	-	TRBD2	TRBJ2-7	CASSLTGGAYEQYF	TGTGCCAGCAGTCTCACGGGGGGAGCCTACGAGCAGTACTTC
14	TRBV30	-	-	TRBJ2-7	CAWSVGTATYEQYF	TGTGCCTGGAGTGTTGGGACTGCGACCTACGAGCAGTACTTC
16	TRBV7-6	few	TRBD1	TRBJ1-2	CASSLSRDRGDYGYTF	TGTGCCAGCAGCTTATCGAGGGACAGGGGGGACTATGGCTACACCTTC
15	TRBV4-1	-	-	TRBJ2-5	CASSQDGGLQETQYF	TGCGCCAGCAGCCAAGATGGGGGCCTACAAGAGACCCAGTACTTC
15	TRBV5-6	-	-	TRBJ1-5	CASSFATGSNQPQHF	TGTGCCAGCAGCTTCGCAACAGGGAGCAATCAGCCCCAGCATTTT
16	TRBV27	-	TRBD2	TRBJ2-1	CASSTIAGSSYNEQFF	TGTGCCAGCAGTACAATAGCGGGTAGCTCCTACAATGAGCAGTTCTTC
17	TRBV4-3	-	-	TRBJ2-2	CASSQEWPAGEPGELFF	TGCGCCAGCAGCCAAGAATGGCCTGCAGGTGAACCCGGGGAGCTGTTTTTT
13	TRBV9	-	-	TRBJ1-2	CASSADSFYGYTF	TGTGCCAGCAGCGCAGACAGTTTCTATGGCTACACCTTC
19	TRBV28	-	TRBD1	TRBJ1-4	CASRLTGGEVSSTNEKLFF	TGTGCCAGCAGACTAACAGGGGGCGAGGTCTCTTCGACTAATGAAAAACTGTTTTTT
16	TRBV6-6	-	-	TRBJ1-4	CASSYPGGGRDEKLFF	TGTGCCAGCAGTTACCCCGGGGGGGGAAGAGATGAAAAACTGTTTTTT
17	TRBV5-1	-	TRBD2	TRBJ2-5	CASSLALREGTQETQYF	TGCGCCAGCAGCTTGGCTTTGCGGGAGGGCACTCAAGAGACCCAGTACTTC
15	TRBV5-1	-	-	TRBJ1-1	CASSLAWRENTEAFF	TGCGCCAGCAGCTTGGCTTGGAGGGAGAACACTGAAGCTTTCTTT
14	TRBV12-5	-	-	TRBJ1-2	CASGLVRAGHHYTF	TGTGCTAGTGGTTTGGTACGGGCAGGCCATCACTACACCTTC
17	TRBV4-1	-	TRBD2	TRBJ2-2	CASSQVWTSENTGELFF	TGCGCCAGCAGCCAAGTCTGGACTAGCGAGAACACCGGGGAGCTGTTTTTT
13	TRBV19	-	TRBD1	TRBJ1-1	CASSITGTGEAFF	TGTGCCAGTAGTATAACCGGGACAGGTGAAGCTTTCTTT
15	TRBV11-2	-	-	TRBJ1-5	CASSFSADSNQPQHF	TGTGCCAGCAGCTTTTCGGCGGATAGCAATCAGCCCCAGCATTTT
18	TRBV19	-	-	TRBJ1-5	CASSIGQLIHYSNQPQHF	TGTGCCAGTAGTATTGGGCAGCTAATACACTATAGCAATCAGCCCCAGCATTTT
14	TRBV4-1	few	-	TRBJ2-7	CASSQESGSYEQYF	TGCGCCAGCAGCCAAGAGTCAGGATCCTACGAGCAGTACTTC
15	TRBV7-6	-	TRBD1	TRBJ1-1	CASSQGTGLNTEAFF	TGTGCCAGCAGCCAGGGGACAGGGTTGAACACTGAAGCTTTCTTT
16	TRBV11-2	-	TRBD1	TRBJ2-2	CASSSAGTGGSGELFF	TGTGCCAGCAGCTCCGCCGGGACAGGGGGAAGCGGGGAGCTGTTTTTT
13	TRBV19	-	-	TRBJ2-3	CASSLIVADTQYF	TGTGCCAGTAGTCTTATTGTGGCAGATACGCAGTATTTT
14	TRBV21-1	-	-	TRBJ2-7	CASSKGQVSYEQYF	TGTGCCAGCAGCAAGGGACAGGTCTCCTACGAGCAGTACTTC
12	TRBV29-1	-	-	TRBJ2-7	CSVEYGSYEQYF	TGCAGCGTTGAGTACGGTTCCTACGAGCAGTACTTC
12	TRBV27	-	-	TRBJ2-1	CASSSSDLEQFF	TGTGCCAGCAGTTCTTCCGACCTCGAGCAGTTCTTC
15	TRBV9	-	TRBD2	TRBJ2-7	CASSVDSLAGYEQYF	TGTGCCAGCAGCGTAGATAGTCTAGCGGGGTACGAGCAGTACTTC
13	TRBV19	-	-	TRBJ1-1	CASSIDAGYEAFF	TGTGCCAGTAGTATAGATGCAGGGTACGAAGCTTTCTTT
14	TRBV6-5	-	-	TRBJ2-2	CASSASTGTGELFF	TGTGCCAGCTCGGCTTCAACAGGGACCGGGGAGCTGTTTTTT
15	TRBV9	-	-	TRBJ1-4	CASSVGDTGREKLFF	TGTGCCAGCAGCGTAGGGGACACGGGACGTGAAAAACTGTTTTTT
17	TRBV18	-	TRBD1	TRBJ1-2	CASSRTAPGGQNYGYTF	TGTGCCAGCTCACGCACGGCCCCAGGGGGCCAAAACTATGGCTACACCTTC
13	TRBV27	-	-	TRBJ1-1	CASSLLQYTEAFF	TGTGCCAGCAGTTTACTACAGTACACTGAAGCTTTCTTT
14	TRBV5-1	-	-	TRBJ1-2	CASSIGTAAYGYTF	TGCGCCAGCAGCATCGGGACTGCTGCTTATGGCTACACCTTC
11	TRBV13	-	-	TRBJ2-1	CASGRNGEQFF	TGTGCCAGCGGCCGGAACGGTGAGCAGTTCTTC
13	TRBV7-7	-	TRBD2	TRBJ2-1	CASSLGTSNEQFF	TGTGCTAGCAGCTTAGGGACTAGCAATGAGCAGTTCTTC
13	TRBV28	-	-	TRBJ1-1	CASSFGRGTEAFF	TGTGCCAGCAGTTTCGGCAGGGGTACTGAAGCTTTCTTT
14	TRBV27	-	-	TRBJ2-7	CASSSIPGSYEQYF	TGTGCCAGCAGTTCAATTCCGGGATCCTACGAGCAGTACTTC
15	TRBV6-1	-	TRBD2	TRBJ2-7	CASSDSAGGVYEQYF	TGTGCCAGCAGTGACTCCGCGGGGGGGGTCTACGAGCAGTACTTC
13	TRBV10-1	-	-	TRBJ2-1	CASSESGSHEQFF	TGCGCCAGCAGTGAGTCAGGGTCCCATGAGCAGTTCTTC
13	TRBV10-2	-	TRBD1	TRBJ1-1	CASLGTGDTEAFF	TGCGCCAGCTTGGGGACAGGAGACACTGAAGCTTTCTTT
15	TRBV9	-	-	TRBJ2-7	CASSTEGDQGHEQYF	TGTGCCAGCAGCACCGAGGGGGATCAGGGGCACGAGCAGTACTTC
13	TRBV11-3	few	-	TRBJ1-6	CASSLGKDSPLHF	TGTGCCAGCAGCTTGGGGAAAGATTCACCCCTCCACTTT
14	TRBV19	-	-	TRBJ1-2	CASSIDLEYYGYTF	TGTGCCAGTAGTATAGATCTGGAATACTATGGCTACACCTTC